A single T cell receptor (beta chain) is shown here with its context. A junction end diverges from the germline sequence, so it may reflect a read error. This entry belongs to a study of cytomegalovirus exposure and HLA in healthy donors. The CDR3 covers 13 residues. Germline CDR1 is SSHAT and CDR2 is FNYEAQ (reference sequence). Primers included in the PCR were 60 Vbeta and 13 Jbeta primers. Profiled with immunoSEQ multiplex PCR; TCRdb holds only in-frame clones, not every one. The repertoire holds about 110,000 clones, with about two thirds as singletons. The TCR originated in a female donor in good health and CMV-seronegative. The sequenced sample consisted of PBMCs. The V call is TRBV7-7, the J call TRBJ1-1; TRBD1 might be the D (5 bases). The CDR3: CASSPGLNTEAFF. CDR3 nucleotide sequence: TGTGCTAGCAGCCCGGGACTTAACACTGAAGCTTTCTTT.